The following is a TCR beta chain sequence with its context. The data belong to a study of blood T cell repertoires in COVID-19. Per germline, CDR1 SNHLY and CDR2 FYNNEI. Trimming took 2 bases from V and 0 from J, leaving 7 bases between them. The CDR3 consists of 14 residues. Assay: immunoSEQ multiplex PCR; the TCRdb copy retains only in-frame clones and omits some. The table lists 55,000 to 75,000 clones, around nine tenths of them singletons. The sequencing input was peripheral blood. The source is a human donor with active COVID-19. The donor label of this sample is uncertain. The chain has TRBV2 and TRBJ2-5; TRBD1 is a possible D gene (6 bases). In nucleotides, the CDR3 is TGTGCCAGCAGTGAAAACAGGGACCAAGAGACCCAGTACTTC. It is translated as CASSENRDQETQYF.